The rows below give T cell receptor beta chains drawn from one sample of a study of T-cell memory formation after mild COVID-19. TCRdb reprocessed the 5' RACE reads via MiXCR and lists one record per CDR3 protein. The sample has 90,000 to 120,000 distinct CDR3 sequences, over 13% seen once. Sequencing input: PBMCs or a T cell subset sorted from them (not recorded which). These receptors all stem from a man younger than 30 who had mild COVID-19 (a few samples of this study predate the infection). Cell type and time point are not known. CDR3s include the opening cysteine and the closing phenylalanine or tryptophan. D genes are given only for firm matches. Size tells how often a clone was seen (once, few, many) or the class of an expanded clone, and some rows leave it out.

J gene: TRBJ1-2
clone size: many
V gene: TRBV7-9
D gene: NA
CDR3 DNA: TGTGCCAGCAGCTTAGGTCAGCCGCATGGCTACACCTTC
CDR3 protein: CASSLGQPHGYTF

J gene: TRBJ2-5
clone size: NA
V gene: TRBV29-1
D gene: TRBD1
CDR3 DNA: TGCAGCGTGGCTTTGGGACAGGAGACCCAGTACTTC
CDR3 protein: CSVALGQETQYF

J gene: TRBJ1-2
clone size: once
V gene: TRBV29-1
D gene: TRBD1
CDR3 DNA: TGCAGCGTTTACAGGGGGGATGGCTACACCTTC
CDR3 protein: CSVYRGDGYTF

J gene: TRBJ2-6
clone size: NA
V gene: TRBV4-1
D gene: NA
CDR3 DNA: TGCGCCAGCAGCCAAGTCAGGGGAGAGGCTGGGGCCAACGTCCTGACTTTC
CDR3 protein: CASSQVRGEAGANVLTF

J gene: TRBJ2-2
clone size: NA
V gene: TRBV6-2/TRBV6-3
D gene: NA
CDR3 DNA: TGTGCCAGCAGACCGCGACAGGGGAGGGTTAAGAACACCGGGGAGCTGTTTTTT
CDR3 protein: CASRPRQGRVKNTGELFF

J gene: TRBJ2-3
clone size: many
V gene: TRBV12-3/TRBV12-4
D gene: TRBD2
CDR3 DNA: TGTGCCAGCAGTATAGCGGGGGGCACAGATACGCAGTATTTT
CDR3 protein: CASSIAGGTDTQYF

J gene: TRBJ2-7
clone size: few
V gene: TRBV5-1
D gene: NA
CDR3 DNA: TGCGCCAGCAGCCCTTCCATCTACGAGCAGTACTTC
CDR3 protein: CASSPSIYEQYF

J gene: TRBJ2-3
clone size: few
V gene: TRBV7-2
D gene: TRBD1
CDR3 DNA: TGTGCCAGCAGCTTAGACGGCAGGGGGTACTTAGATACGCAGTATTTT
CDR3 protein: CASSLDGRGYLDTQYF

J gene: TRBJ1-2
clone size: NA
V gene: TRBV6-5
D gene: NA
CDR3 DNA: TGTGCCAGCAGTTACTCAGAGGGTGGGAACTATGGCTACACCTTC
CDR3 protein: CASSYSEGGNYGYTF

J gene: TRBJ2-3
clone size: few
V gene: TRBV19
D gene: TRBD2
CDR3 DNA: TGTGCCAGTAGTATACCTTCCGGGGGGGCCAATGAAGATACGCAGTATTTT
CDR3 protein: CASSIPSGGANEDTQYF

J gene: TRBJ2-1
clone size: NA
V gene: TRBV27
D gene: NA
CDR3 DNA: TGTGCCAGCACCGTAGGGGGGAGCTCCTACAATGAGCAGTTCTTC
CDR3 protein: CASTVGGSSYNEQFF

J gene: TRBJ1-1
clone size: NA
V gene: TRBV9
D gene: TRBD1
CDR3 DNA: TGTGCCAGCAGCGTAGTAGGGACAGGGAGTAAAGCTTTCTTT
CDR3 protein: CASSVVGTGSKAFF

J gene: TRBJ2-1
clone size: few
V gene: TRBV9
D gene: NA
CDR3 DNA: TGTGCCAGCAGCGTTGGGGAGAATGAGCAGTTCTTC
CDR3 protein: CASSVGENEQFF

J gene: TRBJ2-5
clone size: few
V gene: TRBV5-6
D gene: NA
CDR3 DNA: TGTGCCAGCAGCTTGGGGGCGGCGGAGACCCAGTACTTC
CDR3 protein: CASSLGAAETQYF

J gene: TRBJ1-1
clone size: NA
V gene: TRBV4-1
D gene: NA
CDR3 DNA: TGCGCCAGCAGCAGAATATTAAGGGGTGGGCCGAACACTGAAGCTTTCTTT
CDR3 protein: CASSRILRGGPNTEAFF

J gene: TRBJ2-6
clone size: few
V gene: TRBV20-1
D gene: TRBD1
CDR3 DNA: TGCAGTGCTAGAGAGTTCAGGGACAGGGGGCTTACTGGGGCCAACGTCCTGACTTTC
CDR3 protein: CSAREFRDRGLTGANVLTF

J gene: TRBJ2-1
clone size: many
V gene: TRBV4-1
D gene: TRBD2
CDR3 DNA: TGCGCCAGCAGCCACCTAGCGGGGGCCAATGAGCAGTTCTTC
CDR3 protein: CASSHLAGANEQFF

J gene: TRBJ2-7
clone size: NA
V gene: TRBV4-3
D gene: TRBD2
CDR3 DNA: TGCGCCAGCAGCCAAGAGCAGGGTAGCGGGACGTACGAGCAGTACTTC
CDR3 protein: CASSQEQGSGTYEQYF

J gene: TRBJ2-2
clone size: NA
V gene: TRBV3-1
D gene: TRBD1
CDR3 DNA: TGTGCCAGCAGCCGGGTGGACAGGGCGAACACCGGGGAGCTGTTTTTT
CDR3 protein: CASSRVDRANTGELFF

J gene: TRBJ1-5
clone size: few
V gene: TRBV28
D gene: NA
CDR3 DNA: TGTGCCAGCAGCCCGATCGCATGGAAGGGGGTGGCGAATAATCAGCCCCAGCATTTT
CDR3 protein: CASSPIAWKGVANNQPQHF

J gene: TRBJ2-1
clone size: many
V gene: TRBV5-4
D gene: NA
CDR3 DNA: TGTGCCAGCAGCTCCTATGAGGCGTTTGGGCAGTTCTTC
CDR3 protein: CASSSYEAFGQFF

J gene: TRBJ2-7
clone size: many
V gene: TRBV7-9
D gene: TRBD1
CDR3 DNA: TGTGCCAGCAGAGGACAGGGGGATTACGAGCAGTACTTC
CDR3 protein: CASRGQGDYEQYF

J gene: TRBJ2-5
clone size: NA
V gene: TRBV4-1
D gene: TRBD2
CDR3 DNA: TGCGCCAGCAGCCAAGAGAGCGGGACTAGCAGCGAGACCCAGTACTTC
CDR3 protein: CASSQESGTSSETQYF

J gene: TRBJ2-1
clone size: NA
V gene: TRBV29-1
D gene: TRBD1
CDR3 DNA: TGCAGCGGCCGGGACAGAAATAACAATGAGCAGTTCTTC
CDR3 protein: CSGRDRNNNEQFF

J gene: TRBJ2-1
clone size: few
V gene: TRBV6-5
D gene: NA
CDR3 DNA: TGTGCCAGCAGTCCCGGGGACGGATACAATGAGCAGTTCTTC
CDR3 protein: CASSPGDGYNEQFF

J gene: TRBJ1-5
clone size: few
V gene: TRBV27
D gene: NA
CDR3 DNA: TGTGCCAGCAGTTCCAGGGCCCATCAGCCCCAGCATTTT
CDR3 protein: CASSSRAHQPQHF

J gene: TRBJ2-3
clone size: few
V gene: TRBV7-9
D gene: NA
CDR3 DNA: TGTGCCAGCAGCACTCCTCATACGCAGTATTTT
CDR3 protein: CASSTPHTQYF

J gene: TRBJ2-1
clone size: NA
V gene: TRBV19
D gene: NA
CDR3 DNA: TGTGCCAGTAGTATCGGATCAGGCAGTGAGCAGTTCTTC
CDR3 protein: CASSIGSGSEQFF

J gene: TRBJ1-2
clone size: NA
V gene: TRBV20-1
D gene: NA
CDR3 DNA: TGCAGTGCTAGAGTAGAGAACCACTATGGCTACACCTTC
CDR3 protein: CSARVENHYGYTF

J gene: TRBJ2-3
clone size: NA
V gene: TRBV10-2
D gene: TRBD2
CDR3 DNA: TGCGCCAGCAGGGGACTAGCGGAAAGCACAGATACGCAGTATTTT
CDR3 protein: CASRGLAESTDTQYF

J gene: TRBJ1-5
clone size: NA
V gene: TRBV5-6
D gene: NA
CDR3 DNA: TGTGCCAGCAGCCTGGGAGGACAAATGAGCAATCAGCCCCAGCATTTT
CDR3 protein: CASSLGGQMSNQPQHF

J gene: TRBJ2-3
clone size: few
V gene: TRBV4-2
D gene: NA
CDR3 DNA: TGTGCCAGCAGCCAAGGTTGGGTTCCAGATACGCAGTATTTT
CDR3 protein: CASSQGWVPDTQYF

J gene: TRBJ1-4
clone size: few
V gene: TRBV7-9
D gene: NA
CDR3 DNA: TGTGCCAGCAGCTTTGCCCTAGGGGAACTGTTTTTT
CDR3 protein: CASSFALGELFF

J gene: TRBJ1-4
clone size: NA
V gene: TRBV19
D gene: NA
CDR3 DNA: TGTGCCAGTCATACAGGGTGGAAGAATCGGAATGAAAAACTGTTTTTT
CDR3 protein: CASHTGWKNRNEKLFF

J gene: TRBJ1-1
clone size: many
V gene: TRBV15
D gene: NA
CDR3 DNA: TGTGCCACCAGCGGGACGGGGCCAGGGACTGAAGCTTTCTTT
CDR3 protein: CATSGTGPGTEAFF

J gene: TRBJ2-1
clone size: few
V gene: TRBV9
D gene: NA
CDR3 DNA: TGTGCCAGCAGCGTGGGGGGCGCGGGCAATGAGCAGTTCTTC
CDR3 protein: CASSVGGAGNEQFF

J gene: TRBJ2-7
clone size: NA
V gene: TRBV15
D gene: NA
CDR3 DNA: TGTGCCACCAGCAGAGCAGGACTCTACGAGCAGTACTTC
CDR3 protein: CATSRAGLYEQYF

J gene: TRBJ2-4
clone size: NA
V gene: TRBV11-2
D gene: NA
CDR3 DNA: TGTGCCAGCAGCTTTCCCGCTATAGCCAAAAACATTCAGTACTTC
CDR3 protein: CASSFPAIAKNIQYF

J gene: TRBJ1-6
clone size: many
V gene: TRBV4-2
D gene: TRBD1
CDR3 DNA: TGTGCCAGCAGCCAAGATCCGGGACAGGGTAATTCACCCCTCCACTTT
CDR3 protein: CASSQDPGQGNSPLHF

J gene: TRBJ1-2
clone size: few
V gene: TRBV20-1
D gene: TRBD1
CDR3 DNA: TGCAGTGCCATAACAGGGGCCTCTAACTATGGCTACACCTTC
CDR3 protein: CSAITGASNYGYTF

J gene: TRBJ1-1
clone size: few
V gene: TRBV7-9
D gene: TRBD1
CDR3 DNA: TGTGCCAGCAGCCCAGGACAGGGTGGCACTGAAGCTTTCTTT
CDR3 protein: CASSPGQGGTEAFF

J gene: TRBJ1-1
clone size: NA
V gene: TRBV19
D gene: NA
CDR3 DNA: TGTGCCAGTAGTACCCCCTCGACAGAATCGAACACTGAAGCTTTCTTT
CDR3 protein: CASSTPSTESNTEAFF